These 3 T cell receptor beta chains were sequenced from one sample in a study of molecular identifiers for immune sequencing clone quantification. In TCRdb, the PCR reads were re-called with MiXCR into one record per CDR3 protein. Of 35,000 or so distinct CDR3 sequences listed, about 18% are singletons. Sequencing was carried out using naive CD8+ T cells from blood, with Jurkat cell RNA spiked in. This sample's subset: FACS-sorted CD8+CD4-CCR7+CD45RA+ naive T cells. These TCRs come from a human donor in good health. Some libraries in this study had Jurkat cell RNA spiked in.

This clonotype showed up just a few times. V usage is TRBV2 and J usage is TRBJ2-3; TRBD2 matches at 11 bases. The junction had 15 bases not matched to a gene; V was cut back by 4 bases and J by 0 bases. This CDR3 has 20 amino acids. Per germline, CDR1 SNHLY and CDR2 FYNNEI. The CDR3 nucleotides are TGTGCCAGCAGTGTTCTGACTAGCGGGGCCACGAAATCTAGCACAGATACGCAGTATTTT. It is translated as CASSVLTSGATKSSTDTQYF.

About this clonotype itself: This could be a read error, since a much larger clone is one nucleotide away. The CDR3, as DNA: TGTGTCAGCAGCATCGCCCACACAGGGGGCACAGATACGCAGTATTTT. Residues: CVSSIAHTGGTDTQYF. The rearrangement uses TRBV5-6 and TRBJ2-3; 7 bases are a match to TRBD1. Germline V gene sequence: CDR1 SGHDT, CDR2 YYEEEE. The CDR3 sequence is 16 residues long.

This clonotype was recorded many times. V is TRBV20-1 and J is TRBJ2-1, with D uncertain. Germline V lookup: CDR1 DFQATT, CDR2 SNEGSKA (reference sequence). The CDR3 extends over 14 amino acids. Trimming left V 3 bases short and J 0 bases short, with 9 bases between. The CDR3 sequence: CSASTGNSYNEQFF. The CDR3 DNA reads TGCAGTGCTAGTACGGGCAACTCCTACAATGAGCAGTTCTTC.